The T cell receptor (beta chain) described here comes from a study of blood T cell repertoires in COVID-19. Study at large: Collection of acute and convalescent COVID-19 samples took place in the United States, Italy and Spain. PBMCs, B-cell-depleted T cells, or T cells were the source of the cDNA or gDNA that made up the material.

In the original analysis: Nucleated cell counts were estimated from reference gene primer amplification. Method: immunoSEQ multiplex PCR; TCRdb's copy keeps in-frame clones and lacks some. That table furnishes V, J and clone size, whereas the DNA furnished D and trimming. The data hold about 200,000 clones, with roughly 90% observed a single time. This CDR3 is built from 13 residues. V gave up 5 bases and J gave up 8 bases, with 13 bases separating them. Germline V CDR1 and CDR2: SGHVS, FQNEAQ. Sequenced material: peripheral blood. The chain links TRBV7-8 to TRBJ2-1; a possible D gene is TRBD2 (6 bases). The sequence came from a woman between 45 and 60 years old with acute or convalescent COVID-19. The CDR3 nucleotides read TGTGCCAGCAGCCCGGGATGGGAGGATGAGCAGTTCTTC. The encoded protein is CASSPGWEDEQFF.